This TCR beta chain was retrieved from a study of blood T cell repertoires in COVID-19. Study-level background: Both acute and convalescent COVID-19 samples were obtained from the United States, Italy and Spain. T cells, B-cell-depleted T cells, or PBMCs supplied cDNA or gDNA.

Assay used: immunoSEQ multiplex PCR; TCRdb lists only in-frame clones, some missing. Of 380,000 or so clones in the sample, around 89% were seen once. This CDR3 is built from 13 residues. Between the trimmed V and J ends, which lost 4 bases and 7 bases, there was a span of 14 bases. Germline CDR1 is SGHRS and CDR2 is YFSETQ. The receptor's source is a woman between 25 and 40 years old with acute COVID-19. The specimen sequenced was PBMCs or T cells enriched from blood (not recorded which). V is TRBV5-1 and J is TRBJ1-2, with D tentatively TRBD1 (5 bases). In DNA, the CDR3 is TGCGCCAGCAGCGTAGGGGAGGGTGGTGGCTACACCTTC. Protein product: CASSVGEGGGYTF.